This T cell receptor (beta chain) was recovered during a study of graft-versus-host responses after intestinal transplantation. Looking at the study overall: Among the recipients, transplants were multivisceral, liver-intestinal, or isolated intestinal. Every transplant recipient was induced with anti-thymocyte globulin, then maintained on tacrolimus and steroids for about 3 years. Points from the study as a whole: Recipient marrow held GvH clones, some first seen in ileum or blood. Peak circulating GvH clone levels tracked with early post-transplant HvG declines.

The CDR3 spans 15 residues. Measured with immunoSEQ multiplex PCR; TCRdb has only the in-frame clones, and not every one. The profile shows some 96,000 clones, around nine tenths of them singletons. This clone occurred a few times. Its antigen is not identified. The material sequenced was PBMCs, taken 453 days after intestinal transplant. This chain connects TRBV21-1 to TRBJ1-4; TRBD1 reflects the table's D call only, with no check against the DNA. TRBV21-1 is a pseudogene segment. This receptor was identified in a human patient who received an intestinal transplant, so some T cells may come from the graft donor. In DNA, the CDR3 is TGTGCCAGCAGCAAAGGGACAGTTGCTAATGAAAAACTGTTTTTT. Its translation is CASSKGTVANEKLFF.